This T cell receptor beta chain appears in the sequencing data of a study of human T cells and chemical hapten exposure. Study conclusions and caveats: Donors' alopecia may make their immune response differ from healthy people's.

Time point here: pre-sensitization, week 0. The treatment denotes: therapeutic diphenylcyclopropenone sensitization with weekly scalp DPC. This CDR3 contains 13 residues. V lost 5 bases and J lost 2, with 12 bases in between. In germline, CDR1 is DFQATT, CDR2 SNEGSKA (reference sequence). This clonotype was detected a few times. The antigen is not known. Via MiXCR, TCRdb re-called the RACE reads, giving one row per CDR3 protein. This sample has 300,000 to 450,000 distinct CDR3 sequences; 4.5% to 5.5% occur once, and the top ten carry roughly 2.6%. The chain links TRBV20-1 to TRBJ1-2; perhaps TRBD1 as D (5 bases). This TCR was recovered from a woman aged 50 to 60 with alopecia areata. Some clones in this sample may be carry-over from other donors' samples. Sequencing was performed on whole blood, taken in connection with sensitization to the hapten diphenylcyclopropenone (DPC). DNA of the CDR3: TGCAGTGCTTGGGACCGACTAAACTATGGCTACACCTTC. The encoded protein is CSAWDRLNYGYTF.